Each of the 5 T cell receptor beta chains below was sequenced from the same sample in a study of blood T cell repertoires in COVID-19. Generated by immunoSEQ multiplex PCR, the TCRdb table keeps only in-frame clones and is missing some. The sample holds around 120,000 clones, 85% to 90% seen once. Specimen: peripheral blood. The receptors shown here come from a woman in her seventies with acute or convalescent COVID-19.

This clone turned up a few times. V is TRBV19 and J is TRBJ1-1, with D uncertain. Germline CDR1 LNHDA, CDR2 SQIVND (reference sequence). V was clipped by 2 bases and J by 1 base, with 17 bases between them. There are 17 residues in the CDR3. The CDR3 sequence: CASSISPGEGRNTEAFF. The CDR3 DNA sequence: TGTGCCAGTAGTATAAGCCCTGGGGAGGGTAGGAACACTGAAGCTTTCTTT.

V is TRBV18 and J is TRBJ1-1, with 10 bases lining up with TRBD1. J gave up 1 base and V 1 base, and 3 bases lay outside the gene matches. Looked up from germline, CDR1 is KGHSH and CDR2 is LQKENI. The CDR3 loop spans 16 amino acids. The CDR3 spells CASSPQGQGGNTEAFF. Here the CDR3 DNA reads TGTGCCAGCTCACCACAAGGACAGGGGGGGAACACTGAAGCTTTCTTT.

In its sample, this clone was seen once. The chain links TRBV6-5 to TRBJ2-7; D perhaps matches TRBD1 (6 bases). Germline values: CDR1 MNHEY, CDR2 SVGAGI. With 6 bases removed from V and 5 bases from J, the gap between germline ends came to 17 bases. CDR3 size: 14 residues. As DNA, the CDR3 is TGTGCCAGCAGACTTGATACAGGGCGGCACGAGCAGTACTTC. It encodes CASRLDTGRHEQYF.

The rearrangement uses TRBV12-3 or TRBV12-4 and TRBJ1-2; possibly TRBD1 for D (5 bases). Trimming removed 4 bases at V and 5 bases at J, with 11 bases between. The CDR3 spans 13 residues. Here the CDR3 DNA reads TGTGCCAGCAGTTCTAGGAGGGGTTATGGCTACACCTTC. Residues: CASSSRRGYGYTF.

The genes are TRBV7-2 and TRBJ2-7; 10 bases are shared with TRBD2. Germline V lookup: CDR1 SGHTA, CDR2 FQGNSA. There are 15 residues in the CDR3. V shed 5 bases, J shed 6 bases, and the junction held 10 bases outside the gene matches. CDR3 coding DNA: TGTGCCAGCAGCACAACCGGGACTAGCGACGGCGAGCAGTACTTC. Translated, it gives CASSTTGTSDGEQYF.